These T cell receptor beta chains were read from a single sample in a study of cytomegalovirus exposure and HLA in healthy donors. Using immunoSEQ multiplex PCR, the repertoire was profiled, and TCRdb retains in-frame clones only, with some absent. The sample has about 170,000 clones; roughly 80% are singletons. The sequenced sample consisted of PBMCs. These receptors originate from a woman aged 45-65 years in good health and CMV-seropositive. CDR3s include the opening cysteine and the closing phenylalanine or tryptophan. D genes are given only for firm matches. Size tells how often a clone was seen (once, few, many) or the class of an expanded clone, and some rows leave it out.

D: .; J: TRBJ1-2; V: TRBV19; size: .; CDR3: CASSTGGANYGYTF; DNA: TGTGCCAGTAGTACGGGGGGAGCTAACTATGGCTACACCTTC
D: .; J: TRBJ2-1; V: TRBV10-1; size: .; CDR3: CASSEGSGNDNEQFF; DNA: TGCGCCAGCAGTGAGGGTTCAGGGAACGACAATGAGCAGTTCTTC
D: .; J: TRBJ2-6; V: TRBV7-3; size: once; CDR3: CASSLQGPSGANVLTF; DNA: TGTGCCAGCAGCCTACAGGGCCCCTCTGGGGCCAACGTCCTGACTTTC
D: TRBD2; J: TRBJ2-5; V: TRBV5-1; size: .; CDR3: CASSLATSGQETQYF; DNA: TGCGCCAGCAGCTTGGCGACTAGCGGGCAAGAGACCCAGTACTTC
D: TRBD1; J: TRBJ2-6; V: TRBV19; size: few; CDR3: CASSIRQGGKSGANVLTF; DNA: TGTGCCAGTAGTATCCGACAGGGGGGAAAATCTGGGGCCAACGTCCTGACTTTC
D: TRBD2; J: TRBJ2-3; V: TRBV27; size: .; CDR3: CASKASGTSERDTQYF; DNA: TGTGCCAGCAAAGCTTCCGGGACTAGCGAAAGAGATACGCAGTATTTT
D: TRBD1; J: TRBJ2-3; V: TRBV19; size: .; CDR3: CASRAGTGGATDTQYF; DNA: TGTGCCAGTAGGGCCGGGACAGGGGGCGCAACAGATACGCAGTATTTT
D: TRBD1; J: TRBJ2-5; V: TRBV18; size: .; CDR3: CASSLRTGQETQYF; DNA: TGTGCCAGCTCTCTCCGGACAGGTCAAGAGACCCAGTACTTC
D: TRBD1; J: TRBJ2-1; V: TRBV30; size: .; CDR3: CAWSRTGQSYNEQFF; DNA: TGTGCCTGGAGCCGGACGGGACAGAGCTACAATGAGCAGTTCTTC
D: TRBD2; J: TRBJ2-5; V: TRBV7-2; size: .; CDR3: CASSLVRAGGGETQYF; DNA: TGTGCCAGCAGCTTAGTTCGAGCGGGGGGGGGAGAGACCCAGTACTTC
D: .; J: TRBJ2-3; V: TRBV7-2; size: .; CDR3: CASSFRARGDTQYF; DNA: TGTGCCAGCAGCTTCCGCGCCAGGGGAGATACGCAGTATTTT
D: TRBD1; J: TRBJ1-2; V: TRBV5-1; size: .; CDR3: CASSLGGTGDYGYTF; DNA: TGCGCCAGCAGCTTGGGGGGGACAGGGGACTATGGCTACACCTTC
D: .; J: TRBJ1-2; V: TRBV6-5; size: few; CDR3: CASSQGGAVYTF; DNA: TGTGCCAGCAGTCAAGGGGGGGCTGTCTACACCTTC
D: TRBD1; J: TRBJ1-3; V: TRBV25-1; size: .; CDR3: CASSAGDSSSGNTIYF; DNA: TGTGCCAGCAGTGCCGGGGACAGCAGCTCTGGAAACACCATATATTTT
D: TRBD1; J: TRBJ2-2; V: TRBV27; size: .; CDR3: CASSTLRQGDLLFNTGELFF; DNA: TGTGCCAGCAGTACCCTAAGACAGGGCGATTTACTGTTTAACACCGGGGAGCTGTTTTTT
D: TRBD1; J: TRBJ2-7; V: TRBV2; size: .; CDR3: CASRADRVKGEQYF; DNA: TGTGCCAGCAGAGCCGACAGGGTCAAGGGGGAGCAGTACTTC
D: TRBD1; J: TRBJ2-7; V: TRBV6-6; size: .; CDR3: CASSYSLSGQGYEQYF; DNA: TGTGCCAGCAGTTACTCATTGTCGGGACAGGGCTACGAGCAGTACTTC
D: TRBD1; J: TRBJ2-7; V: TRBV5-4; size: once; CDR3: CASRPGQGARYEQYF; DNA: TGTGCCAGCCGTCCCGGACAGGGGGCGCGGTACGAGCAGTACTTC